A single sample gave rise to the 31 T cell receptor beta chains below, sequenced in a study of a mutant IDH1 vaccine in newly diagnosed glioma. The time point here: week 5, during vaccination. In the vaccine, a single dose held 300 ug of the mutant IDH1 20-mer peptide, along with topical imiquimod. The protocol was immunoSEQ multiplex PCR, while the TCRdb copy is restricted to in-frame clones and leaves out a portion. The sample carries over 50,000 clones, about 86% recorded once. These receptors' targets are unknown. The source was PBMCs, collected from a glioma patient whose treatment included an IDH1 peptide vaccine. These TCRs come from a man aged 25-45 years with glioma.

As regards this clone: This CDR3 is also generated by other DNA sequences in the sample. The gene calls are TRBV19 and TRBJ1-4, with a tentative D call TRBD1 (6 bases). The CDR3 contains 16 residues. V was shortened by 6 bases and J by 5 bases, with 19 bases between the two germline ends. CDR1 LNHDA and CDR2 SQIVND come from the germline V gene (reference sequence). The DNA of the CDR3 is TGTGCCAGTAGGGGCTCACTCGGCAGGGGAAATGAAAAACTGTTTTTT. As protein: CASRGSLGRGNEKLFF.

The chain combines TRBV5-1 with TRBJ2-6; 7 nucleotides agree with TRBD1. V lost 7 bases and J lost 2; bases outside the gene matches: 12. Per the germline V gene, CDR1 is SGHRS and CDR2 is YFSETQ. This CDR3 has 17 residues. Here the CDR3 DNA reads TGCGCCAGCTCCTTTGGCGGACAGGCGACTGGGGCCAACGTCCTGACTTTC. Translating it yields CASSFGGQATGANVLTF.

This chain's CDR3 is CASSLERAGEETQYF. The CDR3 DNA sequence: TGTGCCAGCAGCTTAGAGAGGGCAGGGGAAGAGACCCAGTACTTC. J is TRBJ2-5 and V is TRBV7-9, with TRBD1 as a possible D gene (6 bases). Trimming took 1 base from V and 3 from J, leaving 12 bases between them. CDR1 is SEHNR and CDR2 is FQNEAQ in the germline V gene (reference sequence). This CDR3 has 15 amino acids.

The rearrangement uses TRBV5-4 and TRBJ2-5, with a possible D match to TRBD1 (5 bases). Trimming removed 3 bases from V and 3 bases from J, with 9 bases in between. Per germline, CDR1 SGHNT and CDR2 YYREEE (reference sequence). The CDR3 consists of 13 residues. CDR3 region: CASSWGREETQYF. In nucleotides, the CDR3 is TGTGCCAGCAGCTGGGGCAGGGAAGAGACCCAGTACTTC.

The chain uses TRBV19 and TRBJ1-1; 9 bases align to TRBD1. Germline V CDR1 and CDR2: LNHDA, SQIVND (reference sequence). The V segment lost 6 bases and the J segment 5 bases; nucleotides outside the gene matches: 4. The CDR3 has 13 amino acids. In DNA form, the CDR3 reads TGTGCCAGTAGCGGGACAGGGCGAACTGAAGCTTTCTTT. Translated: CASSGTGRTEAFF.

The rearrangement links TRBV27 to TRBJ2-7; D unclear. The V and J ends lost 2 bases and 6 bases respectively, with 8 bases between them. Germline V gene lookup returns CDR1 MNHEY and CDR2 SMNVEV (reference sequence). The CDR3 loop spans 12 amino acids. Here the CDR3 reads CASSLDGREQYF. The CDR3 DNA sequence: TGTGCCAGCAGTTTAGACGGGCGCGAGCAGTACTTC.

The genes are TRBV7-8 and TRBJ1-5; TRBD1 aligns across 10 bases. Per the germline V gene, CDR1 is SGHVS and CDR2 is FQNEAQ. J gave up 0 bases and V 2 bases, and 4 bases lay outside the gene matches. The CDR3 is made up of 17 amino acids. In nucleotides, the CDR3 is TGTGCCAGCAGCTTACTTCGGACAGGGGGTAGCAATCAGCCCCAGCATTTT. This translates into CASSLLRTGGSNQPQHF.

The chain combines TRBV7-9 with TRBJ2-1; the match to TRBD1 covers 8 bases. The V gene end was trimmed by 1 base and the J gene end by 5 bases; junction bases not matched to a gene: 4. Germline V gives CDR1 SEHNR, CDR2 FQNEAQ (reference sequence). The CDR3 contains 15 residues. This chain's CDR3 is CASSLGDRTNNEQFF. As DNA, the CDR3 is TGTGCCAGCAGCTTAGGGGACAGGACCAACAATGAGCAGTTCTTC.

The chain combines TRBV18 with TRBJ1-1; D is undetermined. The CDR3 extends over 16 amino acids. The V end lost 2 bases, the J end lost 3 bases, and 16 bases lay between the germline ends. Germline V gives CDR1 KGHSH, CDR2 LQKENI. This CDR3 is CASSPTPTWSHTEAFF. The CDR3 nucleotides read TGTGCCAGCTCACCAACCCCGACATGGTCGCACACTGAAGCTTTCTTT. The variable domain in full, with the rest retrieved from reference TRBV18 and TRBJ1-1, is NAGVMQNPRHLVRRRGQEARLRCSPMKGHSHVYWYRQLPEEGLKFMVYLQKENIIDESGMPKERFSAEFPKEGPSILRIQQVVRGDSAAYFCASSPTPTWSHTEAFFGQGTRLTVV.

The table lists this clone with a count of one. CDR3 protein: CASSDPTMNTEAFF. The CDR3 DNA reads as TGTGCCAGCAGTGACCCCACCATGAACACTGAAGCTTTCTTT. The chain carries TRBV2 and TRBJ1-1; D gene uncertain. Per germline, CDR1 SNHLY and CDR2 FYNNEI. The CDR3 has 14 amino acids. With 3 bases removed from V and 0 bases from J, the gap between germline ends came to 8 bases.

The DNA for the CDR3 is TGTGCCAGTAGTTTCACCCTACCTTATTCCAGGGTAAGAAATGGCAATCAGCCCCAGCATTTT. This sequence encodes CASSFTLPYSRVRNGNQPQHF. The genes are TRBV19 and TRBJ1-5, with D perhaps matching TRBD1 (5 bases). This CDR3 has 21 amino acids. V lost 5 bases, J lost 2 bases, and 31 bases lay in between. Germline CDR1 reads LNHDA; CDR2 reads SQIVND (reference sequence). Full variable domain (remainder filled in from reference TRBV19 and TRBJ1-5): DGGITQSPKYLFRKEGQNVTLSCEQNLNHDAMYWYRQDPGQGLRLIYYSQIVNDFQKGDIAEGYSVSREKKESFPLTVTSAQKNPTAFYLCASSFTLPYSRVRNGNQPQHFGDGTRLSIL.

The J gene is TRBJ1-4, the V gene TRBV7-9; TRBD1 aligns across 9 bases. CDR3 length: 16 residues. Trimming at V came to 1 base and at J to 4 bases, leaving 4 bases not matched to a gene. CDR1 and CDR2 from the germline V gene are SEHNR and FQNEAQ (reference sequence). As DNA, the CDR3 is TGTGCCAGCAGCTTAGGGGACAGGGCCTTTAATGAAAAACTGTTTTTT. Translated: CASSLGDRAFNEKLFF.

This chain joins TRBV4-1 and TRBJ2-3; D unresolved. Germline V gene sequence: CDR1 MGHRA, CDR2 YSYEKL. Trimming took 2 bases from V and 2 from J, leaving 11 bases between them. The CDR3 has 15 amino acids. CDR3 DNA sequence: TGCGCCAGCAGCCAACCCGGGTATTCCACAGATACGCAGTATTTT. Translated: CASSQPGYSTDTQYF.

The chain has TRBV7-2 and TRBJ1-5; a weak D match, TRBD1 (5 bases). CDR3 length: 15 residues. The V gene's germline CDR1 is SGHTA and CDR2 FQGNSA. Between the trimmed V and J ends, which lost 0 bases and 9 bases, there was a span of 15 bases. The CDR3 DNA is TGTGCCAGCAGCTTAGCGCTTGGGGGTTCTCGGCCCCAGCATTTT. As protein: CASSLALGGSRPQHF. Supplemented by reference TRBV7-2 and TRBJ1-5, the full variable domain reads GAGVSQSPSNKVTEKGKDVELRCDPISGHTALYWYRQSLGQGLEFLIYFQGNSAPDKSGLPSDRFSAERTGGSVSTLTIQRTQQEDSAVYLCASSLALGGSRPQHFGDGTRLSIL.

The V gene is TRBV11-2, the J gene TRBJ1-1; TRBD1 matches 11 bases. Trimming at V came to 5 bases and at J to 4 bases, leaving 3 bases not matched to a gene. The germline CDR1 and CDR2 sequences are SGHAT and FQNNGV. CDR3 length equals 14 residues. The CDR3 DNA follows: TGTGCCAGCAGCGGCGGGACAGGGGGCACTGAAGCTTTCTTT. Amino acids: CASSGGTGGTEAFF.

The chain couples TRBV27 to TRBJ1-1; 7 positions agree with TRBD1. V gave up 2 bases and J gave up 5 bases; unmatched junction bases: 5. CDR1 is MNHEY and CDR2 is SMNVEV in the germline V gene (reference sequence). CDR3 length: 14 residues. CDR3 nucleotide sequence: TGTGCCAGCAGTTTAGAGGGGGCGAGTACTGAAGCTTTCTTT. Protein sequence: CASSLEGASTEAFF.

V is TRBV5-1 and J is TRBJ2-2; 7 positions agree with TRBD2. The CDR3 spans 16 residues. The germline V gene has CDR1 SGHRS and CDR2 YFSETQ. The V gene end was trimmed by 8 bases and the J gene end by 3 bases; junction bases not matched to a gene: 13. This chain's CDR3 is CARIVGEGTDTGELFF. As DNA, the CDR3 is TGCGCCAGGATCGTTGGGGAGGGCACGGACACCGGGGAGCTGTTTTTT.

The gene calls are TRBV2 and TRBJ1-2; 7 bases are a match to TRBD1. There are 15 residues in the CDR3. Germline lookup yields CDR1 SNHLY and CDR2 FYNNEI. The trim removed 5 bases at V and 4 bases at J, leaving 10 bases unmatched. The CDR3 DNA follows: TGTGCCAGCAGTTCGACAGGGCAGGCCGGCTATGGCTACACCTTC. It codes for CASSSTGQAGYGYTF.

The chain carries TRBV6-5 and TRBJ1-5; D is unclear. With 2 bases removed from V and 7 bases from J, the gap between germline ends came to 6 bases. The CDR3 runs to 12 residues. Per the germline V gene, CDR1 is MNHEY and CDR2 is SVGAGI. In nucleotides, the CDR3 is TGTGCCAGCAGTTACCAAAACCAGCCCCAGCATTTT. Encoded protein: CASSYQNQPQHF.

The rearrangement links TRBV6-5 to TRBJ2-4; 7 bases line up with TRBD1. The V and J ends lost 4 bases and 15 bases, in that order; junction bases with no gene match: 9. CDR3 size: 12 residues. CDR1 is MNHEY, CDR2 SVGAGI, per germline. This chain's CDR3 is CASSSGQVPRYF. The CDR3 region has the DNA TGTGCCAGCAGTTCCGGACAGGTACCTCGGTACTTC.

This chain links TRBV6-6 with TRBJ1-4; D is ambiguous. This CDR3 region has 15 residues. The V end was cut by 7 bases, the J end by 4 bases, with 16 bases between. Germline V gene lookup returns CDR1 MNHNY and CDR2 SVGAGI (reference sequence). In DNA form, the CDR3 reads TGTGCCAGCAACCCTAATGCTGCCTTTAATGAAAAACTGTTTTTT. Protein product: CASNPNAAFNEKLFF.

The chain employs TRBV27 and TRBJ1-4, with a possible D match to TRBD1 (5 bases). CDR3 size: 14 residues. V was shortened by 7 bases and J by 5 bases, with 14 bases between the two germline ends. Germline loops: CDR1 MNHEY, CDR2 SMNVEV (reference sequence). CDR3 in amino acids: CASTRRGGNEKLFF. CDR3 coding DNA: TGTGCCAGCACCCGTCGGGGGGGGAATGAAAAACTGTTTTTT. The full variable domain, completed using reference TRBV27 and TRBJ1-4, is EAQVTQNPRYLITVTGKKLTVTCSQNMNHEYMSWYRQDPGLGLRQIYYSMNVEVTDKGDVPEGYKVSRKEKRNFPLILESPSPNQTSLYFCASTRRGGNEKLFFGSGTQLSVL.

This chain connects TRBV5-1 to TRBJ2-5, with D unresolved. Trimming shortened V by 0 bases and J by 2 bases, and 11 bases separated the two germline ends. There are 15 residues in the CDR3. CDR1 is SGHRS, CDR2 YFSETQ, per germline. CDR3 protein: CASSLGNGFQETQYF. Here the CDR3 DNA reads TGCGCCAGCAGCTTGGGAAACGGATTTCAAGAGACCCAGTACTTC.

The rearrangement uses TRBV27 and TRBJ2-7; D is possibly TRBD1 (6 bases). Trimming shortened V by 3 bases and J by 7 bases, and 10 bases separated the two germline ends. Germline V lookup: CDR1 MNHEY, CDR2 SMNVEV (reference sequence). The CDR3 extends over 12 amino acids. This CDR3 reads CASSFRGTEQYF. The CDR3, as DNA: TGTGCCAGCAGTTTCCGTGGGACAGAGCAGTACTTC.

CDR3 sequence (DNA): TGTGCCAGCAGTGAACAAGGGGGCACCGGGGAGCTGTTTTTT. As protein: CASSEQGGTGELFF. The chain employs TRBV6-1 and TRBJ2-2; D possibly corresponds to TRBD1 (6 bases). Trimming pared 2 bases from V and 4 bases from J, leaving 8 bases between. The CDR3 sequence is 14 residues long. CDR1 and CDR2 from the germline V gene are MNHNS and SASEGT.

This clone was recorded once. The V call is TRBV11-2, the J call TRBJ2-3; unclear D gene. The CDR3 spans 13 residues. Germline V lookup: CDR1 SGHAT, CDR2 FQNNGV. The V and J ends lost 7 bases and 0 bases respectively, with 8 bases between them. This chain's CDR3 is CASTSPSTDTQYF. CDR3 sequence (DNA): TGTGCCAGCACTTCCCCCAGCACAGATACGCAGTATTTT.

V gene TRBV18 combines with J gene TRBJ2-1; 7 bases align to TRBD1. Germline CDR1 KGHSH, CDR2 LQKENI. The length of the CDR3 is 18 residues. Trimming at V came to 6 bases and at J to 3 bases, leaving 17 bases not matched to a gene. CDR3: CASSPSNLARQGYNEQFF. DNA for the CDR3: TGTGCCAGCTCCCCTTCTAATTTGGCAAGACAGGGCTACAATGAGCAGTTCTTC.

The chain has TRBV4-1 and TRBJ2-3; 8 bases are a match to TRBD1. The junction had 3 bases not matched to a gene; V was cut back by 0 bases and J by 4 bases. CDR1 is MGHRA, CDR2 YSYEKL, per germline. CDR3 size: 15 residues. CDR3 amino acids: CASSQDRGLPDTQYF. The DNA for the CDR3 is TGCGCCAGCAGCCAAGACAGGGGGCTTCCAGATACGCAGTATTTT.

V usage is TRBV7-8 and J usage is TRBJ2-1; TRBD1 matches at 9 bases. With 6 bases clipped from V and 9 bases from J, the junction kept 12 bases outside the gene matches. Germline CDR1 SGHVS, CDR2 FQNEAQ. CDR3 length: 15 residues. Written as DNA, the CDR3 is TGTGCCAGCAGTCAGCCGGGACAGGGTACGCCTGAGCAGTTCTTC. It is translated as CASSQPGQGTPEQFF.

This chain links TRBV12-5 with TRBJ1-5; D is ambiguous. The germline V and J ends were trimmed by 0 bases and 2 bases, with 14 bases remaining between them. Germline values: CDR1 LGHNT, CDR2 FRNRAP. CDR3 size: 17 residues. CDR3 DNA sequence: TGTGCTAGTGGTTTGGTACTTATGAGGGATCGCAATCAGCCCCAGCATTTT. Translating it yields CASGLVLMRDRNQPQHF.

V is TRBV9 and J is TRBJ2-3, with 8 bases matching TRBD1. Trimming removed 0 bases from V and 1 base from J; junction bases left unmatched: 7. The length of the CDR3 is 17 residues. The germline CDR1 and CDR2 sequences are SGDLS and YYNGEE. CDR3 sequence (DNA): TGTGCCAGCAGCGTAGAGGAGGGACAGGAGGGCACAGATACGCAGTATTTT. It codes for CASSVEEGQEGTDTQYF.